The 32 T cell receptor beta chains below were found in one sample sequenced in a study of CD8+ T cells in alopecia areata. cDNA serving as the sequencing template came from extracted, reverse transcribed RNA. Clones were sequenced by immunoSEQ multiplex PCR, and TCRdb holds only the in-frame ones, with some missing. Found here are 95,000 to 150,000 clones, less than 50% of them singletons; the top ten hold over 9.5%. The sample was NKG2D-low CD8+ T cells sorted from blood. These TCRs come from a human donor with alopecia areata.

Points on this clone: The sample holds other DNA sequences that translate to the same CDR3. The rearrangement uses TRBV27 and TRBJ2-7; tentative D call: TRBD1 (5 bases). This CDR3 region has 11 residues. Trimming removed 6 bases at V and 4 bases at J, with 7 bases between. The germline V gene encodes CDR1 MNHEY and CDR2 SMNVEV (reference sequence). CDR3 in amino acids: CASRAGYEQYF. CDR3 bases: TGTGCCAGCAGGGCAGGGTACGAGCAGTACTTC.

In this sample, this clone turned up a few times. CDR3 loop: CSVQLGERDQPQHF. In DNA, the CDR3 is TGCAGCGTCCAGCTAGGGGAGAGGGATCAGCCCCAGCATTTT. The J gene is TRBJ1-5, the V gene TRBV29-1; tentatively, D is TRBD1 (5 bases). Germline V gives CDR1 SQVTM, CDR2 ANQGSEA. The CDR3 has 14 residues. Between the trimmed V and J ends, which lost 6 bases and 5 bases, there was a span of 17 bases.

For this clone: Other nucleotide sequences in the sample specify the same CDR3. The chain combines TRBV29-1 with TRBJ1-1; D gene ambiguous. This CDR3 spans 12 amino acids. V dropped 4 bases and J dropped 1 base, with 7 bases sitting between them. Germline V CDR1 and CDR2: SQVTM, ANQGSEA. The CDR3 DNA reads TGCAGCGTTGTACGAGGGAACACTGAAGCTTTCTTT. Translation: CSVVRGNTEAFF.

The rearrangement joins TRBV7-9 to TRBJ2-7, with TRBD2 as a possible D gene (6 bases). Germline CDR1 is SEHNR and CDR2 is FQNEAQ (reference sequence). The CDR3 spans 14 residues. Between the trimmed V and J ends, which lost 5 bases and 1 base, there was a span of 12 bases. The CDR3 is CASSLGTRSYEQYF. DNA of the CDR3: TGTGCCAGCAGCCTAGGGACTCGTTCCTACGAGCAGTACTTC.

This clone has a handful of counts. The chain has TRBV29-1 and TRBJ1-1; D is undetermined. This CDR3 is built from 13 residues. Looked up from germline, CDR1 is SQVTM and CDR2 is ANQGSEA. V was pared by 5 bases and J by 1 base, with 11 bases between. The DNA of the CDR3 is TGCAGCGTTTGTTGTGGCCGGAACACTGAAGCTTTCTTT. Protein: CSVCCGRNTEAFF. The full variable domain, its missing parts supplied by reference TRBV29-1 and TRBJ1-1, is SAVISQKPSRDICQRGTSLTIQCQVDSQVTMMFWYRQQPGQSLTLIATANQGSEATYESGFVIDKFPISRPNLTFSTLTVSNMSPEDSSIYLCSVCCGRNTEAFFGQGTRLTVV.

The chain combines TRBV29-1 with TRBJ2-7; tentatively, D is TRBD2 (5 bases). Trimming removed 2 bases at V and 2 bases at J, with 10 bases between. Germline V CDR1 and CDR2: SQVTM, ANQGSEA. CDR3 length equals 13 residues. This CDR3 is CSVETRNTYEQYF. The CDR3 DNA follows: TGCAGCGTTGAAACTAGGAACACCTACGAGCAGTACTTC.

This chain links TRBV30 with TRBJ2-3; 8 nucleotides match TRBD2. The CDR3 runs to 14 residues. Germline CDR1 GTSNPN, CDR2 SVGIG (reference sequence). Losses at the gene ends were 2 bases for V and 10 bases for J; bases not matched to a gene: 11. For the CDR3, the DNA is TGTGCCTGGAGTACGGGACTAGGTGTGACAGCGCAGTATTTT. This translates into CAWSTGLGVTAQYF.

This clone was observed a handful of times. This sequence joins TRBV25-1 and TRBJ2-1; D ambiguous. From germline, CDR1 is MGHDK and CDR2 SYGVNS. The CDR3 contains 12 residues. The V and J ends lost 1 base and 7 bases respectively, with 5 bases between them. The DNA of the CDR3 is TGTGCCAGCAGTGAATTTCCGAATGAGCAGTTCTTC. Residues: CASSEFPNEQFF.

The chain carries TRBV5-6 and TRBJ2-7; unclear D gene. V gave up 0 bases and J gave up 8 bases, with 15 bases separating them. This CDR3 has 14 amino acids. Looked up from germline, CDR1 is SGHDT and CDR2 is YYEEEE. The CDR3 DNA reads TGTGCCAGCAGCTTGGGACTGAATACGCCTCAGCAGTACTTC. Translated: CASSLGLNTPQQYF.

The rearrangement links TRBV30 to TRBJ1-1, with a weak D call TRBD1 (6 bases). The CDR3 is 13 amino acids. CDR1 is GTSNPN, CDR2 SVGIG, per germline (reference sequence). The V gene lost 3 bases and the J gene lost 3 bases, with 11 bases spanning the gap. The CDR3 sequence: CAWRKTGDTEAFF. The CDR3 bases are TGTGCCTGGAGGAAGACAGGAGACACTGAAGCTTTCTTT. The variable domain in full, with the rest retrieved from reference TRBV30 and TRBJ1-1, is SQTIHQWPATLVQPVGSPLSLECTVEGTSNPNLYWYRQAAGRGLQLLFYSVGIGQISSEVPQNLSASRPQDRQFILSSKKLLLSDSGFYLCAWRKTGDTEAFFGQGTRLTVV.

The rearrangement joins TRBV27 to TRBJ1-5, with TRBD1 as a possible D gene (5 bases). The CDR3 has 13 amino acids. CDR1 MNHEY and CDR2 SMNVEV come from the germline V gene (reference sequence). V dropped 5 bases and J dropped 4 bases, with 9 bases sitting between them. The chain's CDR3 is CASSPSGNQPQHF. The CDR3 nucleotides are TGTGCCAGCAGTCCCTCAGGGAATCAGCCCCAGCATTTT.

The gene calls are TRBV29-1 and TRBJ2-1, with D maybe TRBD2 (6 bases). The germline V gene encodes CDR1 SQVTM and CDR2 ANQGSEA. The V end was cut by 7 bases, the J end by 8 bases, with 15 bases between. This CDR3 spans 12 amino acids. The CDR3 region is CSATTWGDEQFF. The CDR3 DNA follows: TGCAGCGCTACCACCTGGGGGGATGAGCAGTTCTTC.

The rearrangement uses TRBV5-1 and TRBJ2-2; D uncertain. The CDR3 totals 13 residues. Trimming stripped 4 bases from V and 4 bases from J, with 8 bases between. Germline lookup yields CDR1 SGHRS and CDR2 YFSETQ. The CDR3, as DNA: TGCGCCAGCAGCCAGTACGGCACCGGGGAGCTGTTTTTT. Translation: CASSQYGTGELFF.

V gene TRBV27 combines with J gene TRBJ1-1; 12 nucleotides align to TRBD1. The germline V gene has CDR1 MNHEY and CDR2 SMNVEV (reference sequence). The CDR3 loop spans 18 amino acids. Trimming cost V 5 bases and J 3 bases; bases outside gene matches: 13. CDR3: CASSPLIRDRGPDTEAFF. DNA for the CDR3: TGTGCCAGCAGTCCCCTTATCCGGGACAGGGGGCCGGACACTGAAGCTTTCTTT.

As concerns this clone: The sample has other DNA sequences that encode this CDR3 too. The chain recombines TRBV29-1 with TRBJ1-2; the D is unclear. Germline CDR1 is SQVTM and CDR2 is ANQGSEA. The CDR3 runs 10 residues. V gave up 3 bases and J gave up 4 bases, with 3 bases separating them. The chain's CDR3 is CSVDSYGYTF. The CDR3 bases are TGCAGCGTTGACAGCTATGGCTACACCTTC.

V usage is TRBV2 and J usage is TRBJ2-7; a weak D match, TRBD1 (5 bases). The CDR3 has 12 residues. CDR1 is SNHLY, CDR2 FYNNEI, per germline. The V end was cut by 5 bases, the J end by 2 bases, with 7 bases between. Here the CDR3 reads CASSPDTYEQYF. Written as DNA, the CDR3 is TGTGCCAGCAGTCCGGACACCTACGAGCAGTACTTC.

The rearrangement joins TRBV29-1 to TRBJ2-1; D unclear. CDR1 and CDR2 (germline): SQVTM, ANQGSEA. The CDR3 consists of 12 residues. Trimming pared 4 bases from V and 8 bases from J, leaving 12 bases between. CDR3 loop: CSVVRDFDEQFF. The CDR3 DNA reads TGCAGCGTTGTCAGAGATTTCGATGAGCAGTTCTTC.

This chain links TRBV2 with TRBJ1-1; D ambiguous. CDR3 size: 11 residues. Germline V gene data show CDR1 as SNHLY and CDR2 as FYNNEI. V gave up 6 bases and J gave up 4 bases, with 6 bases separating them. CDR3 in DNA: TGTGCCAGCAGGGACGGCACTGAAGCTTTCTTT. Translating gives CASRDGTEAFF. The variable domain in full, with the rest retrieved from reference TRBV2 and TRBJ1-1, is EPEVTQTPSHQVTQMGQEVILRCVPISNHLYFYWYRQILGQKVEFLVSFYNNEISEKSEIFDDQFSVERPDGSNFTLKIRSTKLEDSAMYFCASRDGTEAFFGQGTRLTVV.

The chain combines TRBV28 with TRBJ2-3; D unresolved. This CDR3 is built from 13 residues. Trimming left V 5 bases short and J 4 bases short, with 10 bases between. Germline V CDR1 and CDR2: MDHEN, SYDVKM. This chain's CDR3 is CASSELGPDTQYF. CDR3 nucleotides: TGTGCCAGCAGTGAGCTGGGCCCAGATACGCAGTATTTT.

This chain connects TRBV5-1 to TRBJ1-1; D call uncertain. V was pared by 0 bases and J by 1 base, with 4 bases between. The germline V gene encodes CDR1 SGHRS and CDR2 YFSETQ. The CDR3 runs 13 residues. CDR3 amino acids: CASSLGENTEAFF. In DNA, the CDR3 is TGCGCCAGCAGCTTGGGGGAGAACACTGAAGCTTTCTTT.

This chain connects TRBV2 to TRBJ2-5; the match to TRBD1 covers 8 bases. The V gene's germline CDR1 is SNHLY and CDR2 FYNNEI. V dropped 5 bases and J dropped 5; count of bases not matched to a gene: 7. The CDR3 is made up of 14 amino acids. CDR3 sequence reads: CASSPGGGRETQYF. CDR3 bases: TGTGCCAGCAGTCCAGGGGGCGGTCGGGAGACCCAGTACTTC.

This clone appeared many times. The chain joins TRBV4-3 to TRBJ2-1, with 11 bases identical to TRBD2. From germline, CDR1 is LGHNA and CDR2 YSLEER. This CDR3 contains 18 residues. The ends lost 1 base at V and 12 bases at J; junction bases unmatched: 17. The CDR3 DNA follows: TGCGCCAGCAGCCAAGCTCTAGCGGGAGGAACGGGGTGGGATCGGCAGTTCTTC. Translating it yields CASSQALAGGTGWDRQFF.

This clone was picked up a small number of times. The V call is TRBV29-1, the J call TRBJ2-6; D may be TRBD1 or TRBD2 (5 bases each). Germline loops: CDR1 SQVTM, CDR2 ANQGSEA. V was pared by 6 bases and J by 3 bases, with 12 bases between. The CDR3 is made up of 14 amino acids. The CDR3 DNA reads TGCAGCGTGAATCAGGGAGATGGGGCCAACGTCCTGACTTTC. Protein product: CSVNQGDGANVLTF.

The rearrangement links TRBV4-3 to TRBJ2-1; D could derive from TRBD1 or TRBD2 (5 bases each). Germline V gene lookup returns CDR1 LGHNA and CDR2 YSLEER. Between the trimmed V and J ends, which lost 10 bases and 7 bases, there was a span of 17 bases. There are 13 residues in the CDR3. The CDR3 loop reads CATAATGTNEQFF. CDR3 DNA: TGCGCCACCGCAGCGACGGGGACGAATGAGCAGTTCTTC.

The chain carries TRBV29-1 and TRBJ2-4, with D uncertain. This CDR3 region has 12 residues. Trimming cost V 0 bases and J 5 bases, with 5 bases left between them. The germline V gene encodes CDR1 SQVTM and CDR2 ANQGSEA. The CDR3 spells CSVEDQENIQYF. The CDR3 DNA follows: TGCAGCGTTGAAGATCAAGAAAACATTCAGTACTTC.

This chain links TRBV29-1 with TRBJ2-1; D may be TRBD2 (5 bases). V was clipped by 7 bases and J by 6 bases, with 13 bases between them. Germline CDR1 SQVTM, CDR2 ANQGSEA. This CDR3 region has 12 residues. The CDR3 DNA reads TGCAGCGGGTCTCGGGGAAGCAATGAGCAGTTCTTC. Encoded protein: CSGSRGSNEQFF.

V is TRBV30 and J is TRBJ2-7; D remains ambiguous. From germline, CDR1 is GTSNPN and CDR2 SVGIG (reference sequence). The CDR3 consists of 11 residues. The V end was cut by 2 bases, the J end by 2 bases, with 4 bases between. CDR3 amino acids: CAWSPAYEQYF. The DNA for the CDR3 is TGTGCCTGGAGTCCCGCCTACGAGCAGTACTTC.

The chain employs TRBV27 and TRBJ1-4; D possibly corresponds to TRBD1 (5 bases). Trimming removed 6 bases at V and 3 bases at J, with 14 bases between. The CDR3 totals 15 residues. Germline-derived CDR1 and CDR2 are MNHEY and SMNVEV (reference sequence). The CDR3, as DNA: TGTGCCAGCAGCCCCGGGGGGGTGCCTAATGAAAAACTGTTTTTT. Translated, it gives CASSPGGVPNEKLFF. Combining the CDR3 with reference TRBV27 and TRBJ1-4 gives the whole variable domain EAQVTQNPRYLITVTGKKLTVTCSQNMNHEYMSWYRQDPGLGLRQIYYSMNVEVTDKGDVPEGYKVSRKEKRNFPLILESPSPNQTSLYFCASSPGGVPNEKLFFGSGTQLSVL.

In this sample, this clone turned up a few times. V and J are TRBV29-1 and TRBJ2-7; TRBD1 matches 11 bases. V was clipped by 7 bases and J by 5 bases; unmatched bases: 7. The CDR3 loop spans 13 amino acids. Germline assignment: CDR1 SQVTM and CDR2 ANQGSEA. CDR3: CSALGQGVHEQYF. CDR3 coding DNA: TGCAGCGCACTGGGACAGGGGGTCCACGAGCAGTACTTC.

The chain employs TRBV5-6 and TRBJ2-3; D gene unclear. Looked up from germline, CDR1 is SGHDT and CDR2 is YYEEEE. The CDR3 loop spans 15 amino acids. The V and J ends lost 0 bases and 2 bases respectively, with 10 bases between them. The CDR3 reads CASSLARRSTDTQYF. The CDR3 DNA sequence: TGTGCCAGCAGCTTGGCCCGCAGATCCACAGATACGCAGTATTTT. The whole variable domain, remainder taken from reference TRBV5-6 and TRBJ2-3, is DAGVTQSPTHLIKTRGQQVTLRCSPKSGHDTVSWYQQALGQGPQFIFQYYEEEERQRGNFPDRFSGHQFPNYSSELNVNALLLGDSALYLCASSLARRSTDTQYFGPGTRLTVL.

This chain links TRBV10-3 with TRBJ2-1, with D tentatively TRBD2 (6 bases). V shed 4 bases and J shed 6 bases, with 13 bases lying between them. The germline V gene encodes CDR1 ENHRY and CDR2 SYGVKD. This CDR3 has 14 amino acids. CDR3 protein: CAISASPGSNEQFF. The CDR3, as DNA: TGTGCCATCAGTGCGAGTCCCGGGAGCAATGAGCAGTTCTTC.

This clone was seen only a few times. V gene TRBV4-1 combines with J gene TRBJ1-2; 9 positions agree with TRBD1. Germline trimming cut 8 bases from V and 7 bases from J; bases unmatched to any gene: 8. CDR3 length: 13 residues. Germline CDR1 is MGHRA and CDR2 is YSYEKL. The CDR3 spells CASGGQGIFGYTF. CDR3 bases: TGCGCCAGCGGTGGACAGGGGATCTTTGGCTACACCTTC.